The source of this TCR beta chain is a study of cytomegalovirus exposure and HLA in healthy donors. This CDR3 has 15 amino acids. Germline V CDR1 and CDR2: LNHNV, YYDKDF (reference sequence). V lost 1 base to trimming and J lost 0 bases, with 10 bases between them. A multiplex PCR was run with 60 Vbeta primers and 13 Jbeta primers. Some clones are missing from TCRdb's copy, which holds only in-frame ones; the method was immunoSEQ multiplex PCR. Found here are over 200,000 clones, 78% of them singletons; the top ten hold 3% to 4%. The sequenced sample consisted of PBMCs. The receptor comes from a male donor in good health and CMV-seronegative. This chain uses TRBV15 with TRBJ2-7, with a possible D match to TRBD1 (5 bases). CDR3 residues: CATSRAGASSYEQYF. CDR3 nucleotide sequence: TGTGCCACCAGCAGAGCTGGGGCTAGCTCCTACGAGCAGTACTTC.